These 22 T cell receptor beta chains originate from one sample sequenced in a study of early T cells in non-severe SARS-CoV-2 infection. TCRdb called the 5' RACE reads again in MiXCR, with one record for every CDR3 protein. The sample has roughly 90,000 distinct CDR3 sequences; 14% are singletons. The specimen sequenced was whole blood. Source of these receptors: an adult who was a healthcare worker with PCR-confirmed SARS-CoV-2 infection or an uninfected control (not recorded which).

Worth noting for this clonotype: A single base separates this from a much larger clone, so it may be a read error. The chain employs TRBV6-2 or TRBV6-3 and TRBJ2-2; 7 bases match TRBD1. V lost 4 bases, J lost 0 bases, and 5 bases stayed unmatched. CDR1 MNHEY and CDR2 SVGEGT come from the germline V gene. This CDR3 spans 16 amino acids. This CDR3 is CASSSAGTANTGELFF. The CDR3 DNA reads as TGTGCCAGCAGTTCGGCCGGGACAGCGAACACCGGGGAGCTGTTTTTT.

Of note for this clonotype: Given a much more abundant clone one base away, this may be a read error. V and J are TRBV10-2 and TRBJ1-5; maybe TRBD1 (5 bases). CDR1 WSHSY and CDR2 SAAADI come from the germline V gene. The CDR3 runs to 14 residues. CDR3 nucleotide sequence: TGCGCCGGCAGTATAACAGGTGACAATCAGCCCCAGCATTTT. Translated: CAGSITGDNQPQHF.

This clonotype was counted between two and nine times. The CDR3 sequence is CASSPQGDLNNEQFF. The DNA for the CDR3 is TGTGCCAGCAGCCCACAGGGGGATCTGAACAATGAGCAGTTCTTC. The chain recombines TRBV7-9 with TRBJ2-1, with 8 bases matching TRBD1. The V segment lost 5 bases and the J segment 5 bases; nucleotides outside the gene matches: 8. The CDR3 consists of 15 residues. The V gene's germline CDR1 is SEHNR and CDR2 FQNEAQ (reference sequence).

The rearrangement uses TRBV5-1 and TRBJ2-5; TRBD2 might be the D (6 bases). The ends were cut back, 4 bases at V and 1 base at J, with 17 bases in the middle. In germline, CDR1 is SGHRS, CDR2 YFSETQ. There are 16 residues in the CDR3. This CDR3 reads CASSEDYARPQETQYF. The CDR3 nucleotides are TGCGCCAGCAGCGAGGACTACGCCAGGCCCCAAGAGACCCAGTACTTC.

The chain carries TRBV19 and TRBJ2-5; either TRBD1 or TRBD2 may fit D (5 bases each). The CDR3 sequence is 14 residues long. Germline loops: CDR1 LNHDA, CDR2 SQIVND (reference sequence). The V end was cut by 3 bases, the J end by 5 bases, with 13 bases between. The CDR3 protein is CASSIGEGTETQYF. CDR3 nucleotides: TGTGCCAGTAGTATCGGCGAGGGGACGGAGACCCAGTACTTC. The whole variable domain, remainder taken from reference TRBV19 and TRBJ2-5, is DGGITQSPKYLFRKEGQNVTLSCEQNLNHDAMYWYRQDPGQGLRLIYYSQIVNDFQKGDIAEGYSVSREKKESFPLTVTSAQKNPTAFYLCASSIGEGTETQYFGPGTRLLVL.

This clonotype was observed a handful of times. The rearrangement uses TRBV7-9 and TRBJ1-4, with 11 bases aligning to TRBD1. The CDR3 covers 17 residues. Germline V gene sequence: CDR1 SEHNR, CDR2 FQNEAQ (reference sequence). V dropped 5 bases and J dropped 6; count of bases not matched to a gene: 11. The CDR3 bases are TGTGCCAGCAGCACCTCAGCCCTGGACAGGGGGCATGAAAAACTGTTTTTT. Protein sequence: CASSTSALDRGHEKLFF.

The rearrangement uses TRBV2 and TRBJ1-2, with D possibly TRBD1 on 5 matching bases. Looked up from germline, CDR1 is SNHLY and CDR2 is FYNNEI. Trimming took off 3 bases at V and 1 base at J, with 9 bases between the two ends. The CDR3 contains 14 residues. Here the CDR3 DNA reads TGTGCCAGCAGTGATCAGACAGTTAACTATGGCTACACCTTC. It encodes CASSDQTVNYGYTF.

This chain links TRBV9 with TRBJ2-7, with no clear D. Germline V gene data show CDR1 as SGDLS and CDR2 as YYNGEE. Trimming took 3 bases from V and 0 from J, leaving 7 bases between them. The CDR3 sequence is 13 residues long. The CDR3 coding sequence is TGTGCCAGCAGCGGTGGGGTCTCCTACGAGCAGTACTTC. Its translation: CASSGGVSYEQYF.

In this sample, this clonotype turned up many times. This rearrangement joins TRBV11-2 to TRBJ1-1; maybe TRBD1 (6 bases). The CDR3 spans 14 residues. The germline V gene has CDR1 SGHAT and CDR2 FQNNGV. Trimming pared 8 bases from V and 4 bases from J, leaving 17 bases between. The CDR3 DNA sequence: TGTGCCAGCTCCGGTGGGGGGCAGGGCACTGAAGCTTTCTTT. Its protein is CASSGGGQGTEAFF. Based on the CDR3 plus reference TRBV11-2 and TRBJ1-1, the full variable domain is EAGVAQSPRYKIIEKRQSVAFWCNPISGHATLYWYQQILGQGPKLLIQFQNNGVVDDSQLPKDRFSAERLKGVDSTLKIQPAKLEDSAVYLCASSGGGQGTEAFFGQGTRLTVV.

The J gene is TRBJ1-1, the V gene TRBV7-8; 7 bases line up with TRBD1. Unmatched junction bases numbered 6, after V lost 3 bases and J lost 2 bases. The V gene's germline CDR1 is SGHVS and CDR2 FQNEAQ. The CDR3 extends over 15 amino acids. The CDR3 loop is CASSLKQGRNTEAFF. CDR3 in DNA: TGTGCCAGCAGCTTGAAACAGGGGCGAAACACTGAAGCTTTCTTT. The variable domain in full, with the rest retrieved from reference TRBV7-8 and TRBJ1-1, is GAGVSQSPRYKVAKRGQDVALRCDPISGHVSLFWYQQALGQGPEFLTYFQNEAQLDKSGLPSDRFFAERPEGSVSTLKIQRTQQEDSAVYLCASSLKQGRNTEAFFGQGTRLTVV.

In this sample, this clonotype turned up many times. The chain combines TRBV20-1 with TRBJ1-6; possibly TRBD1 for D (5 bases). CDR3 length: 14 residues. The V and J ends lost 5 bases and 10 bases respectively, with 18 bases between them. Germline values: CDR1 DFQATT, CDR2 SNEGSKA (reference sequence). The CDR3 sequence is CSAVGTGGGSPLHF. CDR3 coding DNA: TGCAGTGCTGTGGGGACGGGGGGAGGATCACCCCTCCACTTT.

This clonotype was detected only a few times. This chain connects TRBV7-3 to TRBJ2-5, with 9 bases aligning to TRBD1. V dropped 6 bases and J dropped 4; count of bases not matched to a gene: 6. Germline V lookup: CDR1 SGHTA, CDR2 FQGTGA. CDR3 length equals 14 residues. The CDR3 sequence is CASSTGGVSETQYF. DNA for the CDR3: TGTGCCAGCAGTACAGGGGGCGTTTCAGAGACCCAGTACTTC. Full variable domain (outside the CDR3, taken from reference TRBV7-3 and TRBJ2-5): GAGVSQTPSNKVTEKGKYVELRCDPISGHTALYWYRQSLGQGPEFLIYFQGTGAADDSGLPNDRFFAVRPEGSVSTLKIQRTERGDSAVYLCASSTGGVSETQYFGPGTRLLVL.

This clonotype was recorded at least ten times. The chain links TRBV20-1 to TRBJ1-1, with a possible D match to TRBD1 (6 bases). V shed 3 bases and J shed 0 bases, with 8 bases lying between them. Germline CDR1 and CDR2: DFQATT and SNEGSKA (reference sequence). The CDR3 runs 13 residues. CDR3 coding DNA: TGCAGTGCTAGGGACAGTTTGAACACTGAAGCTTTCTTT. It encodes CSARDSLNTEAFF.

This clonotype appeared a few times. This sequence joins TRBV10-3 and TRBJ2-2; no clear D gene. The V and J ends lost 11 bases and 6 bases respectively, with 16 bases between them. In germline, CDR1 is ENHRY, CDR2 SYGVKD. The CDR3 runs to 13 residues. This chain's CDR3 is CAAGYLVAGELFF. The DNA for the CDR3 is TGTGCCGCAGGCTACCTAGTTGCCGGGGAGCTGTTTTTT.

This clonotype was detected ten times or more. The chain has TRBV6-2 or TRBV6-3 and TRBJ1-4; possibly TRBD1 for D (6 bases). The CDR3 covers 17 residues. Trimming removed 2 bases from V and 6 bases from J, with 19 bases in between. Germline CDR1 and CDR2: MNHEY and SVGEGT. The CDR3 nucleotides read TGTGCCAGCAGTTACAGGAGGTCGACAGGAGGGGATGAAAAACTGTTTTTT. Translation: CASSYRRSTGGDEKLFF.

The chain uses TRBV7-9 and TRBJ1-1; 7 bases map to TRBD1. Trimming took 8 bases from V and 1 from J; bases not matched to a gene: 4. Germline CDR1 is SEHNR and CDR2 is FQNEAQ (reference sequence). The CDR3 runs 13 residues. The DNA for the CDR3 is TGTGCCAGCGGGGGACAGCAGAACACTGAAGCTTTCTTT. Protein: CASGGQQNTEAFF.

This clonotype was seen only a few times. This rearrangement joins TRBV28 to TRBJ2-7; tentative D call: TRBD1 (6 bases). Trimming shortened V by 6 bases and J by 0 bases, and 12 bases separated the two germline ends. In germline, CDR1 is MDHEN, CDR2 SYDVKM. The CDR3 length is 14 residues. DNA of the CDR3: TGTGCCAGCAGACCGACAGGAAGCTCCTACGAGCAGTACTTC. Translation: CASRPTGSSYEQYF.

This clonotype came up a few times. This sequence joins TRBV7-3 and TRBJ1-1; 7 bases match TRBD1. Germline V gene sequence: CDR1 SGHTA, CDR2 FQGTGA. The trim removed 3 bases at V and 5 bases at J, leaving 3 bases unmatched. The CDR3 contains 13 residues. CDR3 residues: CASSFRGETEAFF. As DNA, the CDR3 is TGTGCCAGCAGCTTCAGGGGGGAAACTGAAGCTTTCTTT.

V usage is TRBV5-8 and J usage is TRBJ2-1; D is uncertain. With 0 bases removed from V and 4 bases from J, the gap between germline ends came to 5 bases. CDR3 size: 13 residues. Germline V gene data show CDR1 as SGHTS and CDR2 as YDEGEE. The CDR3 region is CASSLARYNEQFF. DNA for the CDR3: TGTGCCAGCAGCTTGGCCAGATACAATGAGCAGTTCTTC. Looking up the rest from reference TRBV5-8 and TRBJ2-1 gives the full variable domain: EAGVTQSPTHLIKTRGQQATLRCSPISGHTSVYWYQQALGLGLQFLLWYDEGEERNRGNFPPRFSGRQFPNYSSELNVNALELEDSALYLCASSLARYNEQFFGPGTRLTVL.

This clonotype was observed a single time. This chain joins TRBV27 and TRBJ2-7, with D uncertain. V was pared by 7 bases and J by 3 bases, with 7 bases between. CDR1 is MNHEY and CDR2 is SMNVEV in the germline V gene (reference sequence). The CDR3 has 11 amino acids. The CDR3 is CASKSGYEQYF. The DNA for the CDR3 is TGTGCCAGCAAATCTGGCTACGAGCAGTACTTC.

This clonotype has a handful of counts. This chain connects TRBV10-3 to TRBJ2-3, with 15 bases lining up with TRBD2. CDR1 and CDR2 (germline): ENHRY, SYGVKD. This CDR3 is 15 amino acids long. Trimming took 9 bases from V and 4 from J; bases not matched to a gene: 5. Here the CDR3 DNA reads TGTGCCATTGGACTAGCGGGGGGGTCTTCAGATACGCAGTATTTT. Translation gives CAIGLAGGSSDTQYF.

The DNA of the CDR3 is TGTGCCAGCAGTGCACAGGGCTTCGACTATGGCTACACCTTC. This sequence encodes CASSAQGFDYGYTF. V and J are TRBV27 and TRBJ1-2; tentatively, D is TRBD1 (6 bases). Germline CDR1 is MNHEY and CDR2 is SMNVEV (reference sequence). The length of the CDR3 is 14 residues. Trimming shortened V by 5 bases and J by 3 bases, and 13 bases separated the two germline ends.